One and the same sample provided the 31 T cell receptor beta chains below, sequenced in a study of shared T cell receptors in the human thymus. Using immunoSEQ multiplex PCR, the repertoire was profiled, and TCRdb retains in-frame clones only, with some absent. This sample has about 730,000 clones; 80% to 90% occur once, and the top ten carry under 0.012%. The same sample was also studied in work on human thymus T cells.

The sequencing input was thymocytes. These receptors came from a girl under two years old with a congenital heart defect.

This sequence joins TRBV6-6 and TRBJ2-4; possible D gene TRBD1, 5 bases. V was clipped by 6 bases and J by 6 bases, with 21 bases between them. The germline V gene encodes CDR1 MNHNY and CDR2 SVGAGI (reference sequence). CDR3 size: 16 residues. CDR3 region: CASRWTSSGSGNIQYF. CDR3 DNA sequence: TGTGCCAGCAGGTGGACAAGTTCGGGTTCAGGAAACATTCAGTACTTC.

This clone was picked up one time. CDR3 in DNA: TGCGCCAGCAGTGAGTTGACAGGGATCGCTGAAGCTTTCTTT. Translated, it gives CASSELTGIAEAFF. The chain is built from TRBV10-2 and TRBJ1-1, with 7 bases lining up with TRBD1. J lost 6 bases, V lost 1 base, and 5 bases had no gene match. The CDR3 consists of 14 residues. Germline V CDR1 and CDR2: WSHSY, SAAADI.

The chain is built from TRBV7-9 and TRBJ2-3; the D gene is possibly TRBD1 (5 bases). V was trimmed by 7 bases and J by 6 bases, leaving 14 bases between them. This CDR3 has 13 amino acids. Germline V gives CDR1 SEHNR, CDR2 FQNEAQ (reference sequence). The CDR3 nucleotides are TGTGCCAGCACTACCAGGGTTACGGATACGCAGTATTTT. Amino acids: CASTTRVTDTQYF.

This chain joins TRBV11-2 and TRBJ2-7; D is unclear. The germline V gene encodes CDR1 SGHAT and CDR2 FQNNGV. The CDR3 runs 15 residues. V lost 5 bases to trimming and J lost 0 bases, with 14 bases between them. As DNA, the CDR3 is TGTGCCAGCAGCCCCATCCCCCGGAGCTCCTACGAGCAGTACTTC. Encoded protein: CASSPIPRSSYEQYF. Drawing the rest from reference TRBV11-2 and TRBJ2-7, the complete variable domain is EAGVAQSPRYKIIEKRQSVAFWCNPISGHATLYWYQQILGQGPKLLIQFQNNGVVDDSQLPKDRFSAERLKGVDSTLKIQPAKLEDSAVYLCASSPIPRSSYEQYFGPGTRLTVT.

The chain recombines TRBV14 with TRBJ2-4; 11 nucleotides align to TRBD1. CDR1 and CDR2 from the germline V gene are SGHDN and FVKESK. After removal of 6 bases from V and 6 bases from J, the junction contained 1 base not matched to a gene. CDR3 size: 13 residues. The CDR3 loop is CASSGQGANIQYF. CDR3 DNA: TGTGCCAGCAGTGGACAGGGGGCAAACATTCAGTACTTC.

This chain connects TRBV6-1 to TRBJ2-7, with TRBD2 as a possible D gene (7 bases). V was cut by 10 bases and J by 7 bases, with 11 bases left in between. Germline CDR1 MNHNS, CDR2 SASEGT. The CDR3 totals 10 residues. For the CDR3, the DNA is TGTGCCACCAAGGGGGGGGAGCAGTACTTC. Translating gives CATKGGEQYF.

The chain combines TRBV4-3 with TRBJ2-1, with D maybe TRBD2 (6 bases). Deletions cut 2 bases from V and 8 bases from J, with 13 bases between. Germline CDR1 and CDR2: LGHNA and YSLEER. CDR3 length: 14 residues. This chain's CDR3 is CASSQILAMDEQFF. CDR3 in DNA: TGCGCCAGCAGCCAAATACTAGCTATGGATGAGCAGTTCTTC.

V is TRBV2 and J is TRBJ2-1; maybe TRBD2 (6 bases). CDR3 size: 14 residues. The germline CDR1 and CDR2 sequences are SNHLY and FYNNEI. Trimming took 1 base from V and 7 from J, leaving 11 bases between them. The CDR3 is CASSEVDRGNEQFF. The CDR3 region has the DNA TGTGCCAGCAGTGAAGTTGATCGGGGGAATGAGCAGTTCTTC. The full variable domain, completed using reference TRBV2 and TRBJ2-1, is EPEVTQTPSHQVTQMGQEVILRCVPISNHLYFYWYRQILGQKVEFLVSFYNNEISEKSEIFDDQFSVERPDGSNFTLKIRSTKLEDSAMYFCASSEVDRGNEQFFGPGTRLTVL.

This chain uses TRBV5-5 with TRBJ2-3; D is possibly TRBD1 (6 bases). The V gene lost 1 base and the J gene lost 2 bases, with 14 bases spanning the gap. Germline CDR1 and CDR2: SGHKS and YYEKEE (reference sequence). The CDR3 is made up of 16 amino acids. For the CDR3, the DNA is TGTGCCAGCAGCTTGAGGGACAAAACCACCACAGATACGCAGTATTTT. Amino acids: CASSLRDKTTTDTQYF.

This clone has only one observation. The CDR3 sequence is CASSPSGQGRGDTQYF. The CDR3 DNA is TGTGCCAGCAGCCCATCTGGACAGGGACGAGGAGATACCCAGTACTTC. The chain recombines TRBV7-3 with TRBJ2-5; the match to TRBD1 covers 8 bases. The CDR3 totals 16 residues. Germline V CDR1 and CDR2: SGHTA, FQGTGA. Trimming cost V 5 bases and J 8 bases; bases outside gene matches: 16.

The chain couples TRBV6-6 to TRBJ2-2; 11 positions match TRBD1. The CDR3 is 16 residues long. V shed 6 bases and J 4 bases; nucleotides not matched to a gene: 7. CDR1 and CDR2 from the germline V gene are MNHNY and SVGAGI (reference sequence). The CDR3 sequence is CASRPSGTGGTGELFF. As DNA, the CDR3 is TGTGCCAGCAGGCCCTCCGGGACAGGGGGCACCGGGGAGCTGTTTTTT.

V gene TRBV5-4 combines with J gene TRBJ1-2; D remains ambiguous. Between the trimmed V and J ends, which lost 1 base and 3 bases, there was a span of 16 bases. The CDR3 length is 16 residues. The germline V gene has CDR1 SGHNT and CDR2 YYREEE (reference sequence). The CDR3 protein is CASSLSARAVDYGYTF. In DNA, the CDR3 is TGTGCCAGCAGCTTGTCGGCGCGGGCTGTGGACTATGGCTACACCTTC.

This rearrangement joins TRBV19 to TRBJ1-1, with TRBD1 matching 8 bases. CDR3 length: 14 residues. V was pared by 4 bases and J by 1 base, with 2 bases of the junction left unmatched. CDR1 is LNHDA and CDR2 is SQIVND in the germline V gene (reference sequence). CDR3 sequence reads: CASSRGQGNTEAFF. DNA of the CDR3: TGTGCCAGTAGTAGAGGACAGGGGAACACTGAAGCTTTCTTT.

The rearrangement links TRBV27 to TRBJ2-5, with 7 bases lining up with TRBD2. The J call is in doubt because the DNA end fits TRBJ2-7 better. CDR3 length equals 16 residues. CDR1 is MNHEY and CDR2 is SMNVEV in the germline V gene (reference sequence). The CDR3 reads CASSLGAGTTTYEQYF. Here the CDR3 DNA reads TGTGCCAGCAGTTTAGGGGCCGGGACTACTACCTACGAGCAGTACTTC.

V usage is TRBV19 and J usage is TRBJ1-2, with D perhaps matching TRBD1 (6 bases). The germline CDR1 and CDR2 sequences are LNHDA and SQIVND (reference sequence). This CDR3 is built from 10 residues. V lost 9 bases, J lost 10 bases, and 12 bases lay in between. In DNA form, the CDR3 reads TGTGCCAGCGGGCAGGGACACTACACCTTC. This codes for CASGQGHYTF.

This clone has just one count. The rearrangement joins TRBV19 to TRBJ1-2; unclear D gene. In germline, CDR1 is LNHDA, CDR2 SQIVND (reference sequence). V lost 5 bases and J 4 bases, leaving 11 bases between the germline ends. The CDR3 loop spans 13 amino acids. CDR3 protein: CASSSRLAYGYTF. The CDR3 region has the DNA TGTGCCAGTAGTTCCCGTTTAGCCTATGGCTACACCTTC.

The chain carries TRBV6-1 and TRBJ2-7; 11 bases are shared with TRBD1. The CDR3 runs to 19 residues. V lost 4 bases, J lost 0 bases, and 14 bases stayed unmatched. CDR1 and CDR2 (germline): MNHNS, SASEGT. CDR3: CASSVGDRGKCRDSYEQYF. In DNA form, the CDR3 reads TGTGCCAGCAGTGTTGGGGACAGGGGGAAGTGTAGAGACTCCTACGAGCAGTACTTC.

This chain uses TRBV7-6 with TRBJ1-2, with TRBD1 as a possible D gene (6 bases). The germline CDR1 and CDR2 sequences are SGHVS and FNYEAQ. This CDR3 comprises 15 residues. V shed 3 bases and J shed 7 bases, with 18 bases lying between them. The CDR3 DNA follows: TGTGCCAGCAGCTTGTTCAGGGGCGGTGCTCGTGGCTACACCTTC. Residues: CASSLFRGGARGYTF.

The gene calls are TRBV6-6 and TRBJ2-5, with TRBD2 as a possible D gene (6 bases). This CDR3 is 16 amino acids long. Germline-derived CDR1 and CDR2 are MNHNY and SVGAGI (reference sequence). The V end lost 2 bases, the J end lost 5 bases, and 18 bases lay between the germline ends. CDR3 bases: TGTGCCAGCAGTTACCCCAACCGGGGGTTGGGCGAGACCCAGTACTTC. This encodes CASSYPNRGLGETQYF.

V and J are TRBV7-8 and TRBJ1-2; TRBD1 matches 9 bases. CDR1 is SGHVS, CDR2 FQNEAQ, per germline. Germline trimming cut 5 bases from V and 8 bases from J; bases unmatched to any gene: 6. This CDR3 comprises 13 residues. Written as DNA, the CDR3 is TGTGCCAGCAGCCCAGGACAGGGGTACGGCTACACCTTC. Protein sequence: CASSPGQGYGYTF.

In DNA, the CDR3 is TGCGCCAGCAGCTCCGACAGGGGAACAGGAGGCTACACCTTC. Translation: CASSSDRGTGGYTF. This chain links TRBV4-1 with TRBJ1-2; 8 nucleotides match TRBD1. V was pared by 5 bases and J by 8 bases, with 10 bases of the junction left unmatched. CDR3 length: 14 amino acids. The germline V gene encodes CDR1 MGHRA and CDR2 YSYEKL.

On this clone: Within the sample, other DNA sequences also encode this same CDR3. The rearrangement joins TRBV6-1 to TRBJ1-1, with TRBD1 as a possible D gene (6 bases). V lost 6 bases, J lost 0 bases, and 8 bases lay in between. CDR1 and CDR2 (germline): MNHNS, SASEGT. The CDR3 is made up of 13 amino acids. The DNA for the CDR3 is TGTGCCAGCAGGACAGGCATGAACACTGAAGCTTTCTTT. This codes for CASRTGMNTEAFF.

The rearrangement uses TRBV6-4 and TRBJ2-3, with 10 nucleotides matching TRBD2. CDR1 is MRHNA, CDR2 SNTAGT, per germline. The CDR3 covers 16 residues. The trim removed 4 bases at V and 1 base at J, leaving 5 bases unmatched. CDR3 in DNA: TGTGCCAGCAGTGCCGCCCTAGCGGGGGGCACAGATACGCAGTATTTT. Translating gives CASSAALAGGTDTQYF.

This sequence joins TRBV5-1 and TRBJ2-7; 11 bases map to TRBD1. The J segment lost 7 bases and the V segment lost 4 bases, leaving 13 bases of the junction unmatched. Germline-derived CDR1 and CDR2 are SGHRS and YFSETQ. The CDR3 totals 16 residues. CDR3 coding DNA: TGCGCCAGCAGCCCACTTCGACCGGGACAGGGGGGGGAGCAGTACTTC. The encoded protein is CASSPLRPGQGGEQYF.

The rearrangement links TRBV6-5 to TRBJ2-7; D is perhaps TRBD1 (5 bases). In germline, CDR1 is MNHEY, CDR2 SVGAGI. V was shortened by 0 bases and J by 3 bases, with 15 bases between the two germline ends. The CDR3 is 16 residues long. As DNA, the CDR3 is TGTGCCAGCAGTTACTCGTCGACAGAGAATGACTACGAGCAGTACTTC. This encodes CASSYSSTENDYEQYF.

The chain employs TRBV2 and TRBJ1-1, with a weak D call TRBD1 (5 bases). Germline CDR1 is SNHLY and CDR2 is FYNNEI. V was cut by 3 bases and J by 2 bases, with 10 bases left in between. The CDR3 totals 14 residues. In DNA, the CDR3 is TGTGCCAGCAGTGATCCTCGGACAAACACTGAAGCTTTCTTT. Its translation is CASSDPRTNTEAFF.

The CDR3 spells CSVASDGQGALNEQFF. The CDR3 DNA reads TGCAGCGTTGCCTCAGATGGACAGGGGGCTTTGAATGAGCAGTTCTTC. This rearrangement joins TRBV29-1 to TRBJ2-1, with 11 bases aligning to TRBD1. V was pared by 4 bases and J by 7 bases, with 12 bases of the junction left unmatched. Germline CDR1 and CDR2: SQVTM and ANQGSEA. The CDR3 runs 16 residues.

The CDR3: CASSAQGANNEQFF. DNA for the CDR3: TGTGCCAGCAGTGCTCAGGGGGCCAACAATGAGCAGTTCTTC. The V gene is TRBV25-1, the J gene TRBJ2-1; 8 bases agree with TRBD1. V lost 4 bases to trimming and J lost 5 bases; unmatched junction nucleotides: 4. CDR1 is MGHDK and CDR2 is SYGVNS in the germline V gene. The CDR3 has 14 amino acids.

This clone was found once. The chain combines TRBV6-1 with TRBJ1-5; perhaps TRBD1 as D (6 bases). CDR1 MNHNS and CDR2 SASEGT come from the germline V gene. The V end was cut by 0 bases, the J end by 0 bases, with 21 bases between. This CDR3 spans 20 amino acids. CDR3 DNA: TGTGCCAGCAGTGAAGCGCGGGGGGCCCCTCAGCCTTATAGCAATCAGCCCCAGCATTTT. Translation gives CASSEARGAPQPYSNQPQHF.

The gene calls are TRBV10-1 and TRBJ2-3, with D perhaps matching TRBD1 (7 bases). Per the germline V gene, CDR1 is WNHNN and CDR2 is SYGVQD (reference sequence). The length of the CDR3 is 15 residues. The V end was cut by 5 bases, the J end by 3 bases, with 15 bases between. The CDR3 spells CASSPTSRGTDTQYF. The CDR3 DNA reads as TGCGCCAGCAGTCCTACTAGCAGGGGGACAGATACGCAGTATTTT.

Only one count was recorded for this clone. V is TRBV21-1 and J is TRBJ2-7; the table assigns TRBD1, which was not confirmed against the DNA. TRBV21-1 is assigned pseudogene status. The CDR3 covers 15 residues. This chain's CDR3 is CASSKVRTETYEQYF. The CDR3 DNA reads TGTGCCAGCAGCAAAGTAAGGACAGAAACCTACGAGCAGTACTTC.